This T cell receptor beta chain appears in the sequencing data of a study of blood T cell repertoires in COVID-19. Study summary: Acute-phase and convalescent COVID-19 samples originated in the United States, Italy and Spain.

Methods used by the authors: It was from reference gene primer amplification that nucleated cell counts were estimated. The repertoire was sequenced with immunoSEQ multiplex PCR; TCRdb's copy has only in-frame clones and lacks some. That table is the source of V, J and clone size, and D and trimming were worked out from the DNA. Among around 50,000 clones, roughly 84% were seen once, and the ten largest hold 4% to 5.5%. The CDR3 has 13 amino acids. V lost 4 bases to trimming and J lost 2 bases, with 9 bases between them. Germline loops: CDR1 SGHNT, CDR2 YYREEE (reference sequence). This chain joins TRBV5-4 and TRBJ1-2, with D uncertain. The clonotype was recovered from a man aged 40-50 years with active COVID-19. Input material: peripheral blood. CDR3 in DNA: TGTGCCAGCAGCAGTCCAGGCAACTATGGCTACACCTTC. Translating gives CASSSPGNYGYTF.